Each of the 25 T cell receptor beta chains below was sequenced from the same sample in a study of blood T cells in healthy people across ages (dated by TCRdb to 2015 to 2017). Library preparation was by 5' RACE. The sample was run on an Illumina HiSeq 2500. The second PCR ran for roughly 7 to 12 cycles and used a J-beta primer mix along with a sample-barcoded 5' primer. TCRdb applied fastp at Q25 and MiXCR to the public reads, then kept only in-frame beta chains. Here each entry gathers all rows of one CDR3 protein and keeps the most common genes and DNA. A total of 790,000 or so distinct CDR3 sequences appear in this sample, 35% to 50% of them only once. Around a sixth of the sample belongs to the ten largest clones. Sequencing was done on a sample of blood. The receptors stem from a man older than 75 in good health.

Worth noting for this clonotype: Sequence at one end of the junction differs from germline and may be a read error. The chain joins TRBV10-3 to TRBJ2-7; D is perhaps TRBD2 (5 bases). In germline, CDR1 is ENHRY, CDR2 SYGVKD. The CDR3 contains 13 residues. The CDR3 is CAGSRDISYEQYF. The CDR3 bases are TGTGCCGGCTCCCGGGATATCTCCTATGAGCAGTACTTC.

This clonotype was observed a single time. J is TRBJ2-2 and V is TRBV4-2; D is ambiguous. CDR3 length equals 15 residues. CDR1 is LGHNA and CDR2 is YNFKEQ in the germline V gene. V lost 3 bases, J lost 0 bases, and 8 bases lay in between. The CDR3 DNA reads TGTGCCAGCAGCCAGGACCCAGCGAACACCGGGGAGCTGTTTTTT. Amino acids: CASSQDPANTGELFF.

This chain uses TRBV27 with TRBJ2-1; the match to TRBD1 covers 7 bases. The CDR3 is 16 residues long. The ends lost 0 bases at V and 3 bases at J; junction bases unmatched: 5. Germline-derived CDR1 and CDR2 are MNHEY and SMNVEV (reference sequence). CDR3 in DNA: TGTGCCAGCAGTTTATCCCATGCAGGGGGCTACAATGAGCAGTTCTTC. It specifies CASSLSHAGGYNEQFF.

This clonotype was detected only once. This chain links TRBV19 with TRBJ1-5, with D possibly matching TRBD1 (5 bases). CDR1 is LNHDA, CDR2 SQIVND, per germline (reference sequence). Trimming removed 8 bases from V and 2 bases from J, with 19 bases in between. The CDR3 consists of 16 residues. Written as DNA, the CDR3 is TGTGCCAGTTTAGGAGGGTCACAGGACGGCAATCAGCCCCAGCATTTT. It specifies CASLGGSQDGNQPQHF.

CDR3 in DNA: TGTGCCAGCAGCCCTAGCGGGGAGATCGCCTACGAGCAGTACTTC. Translated: CASSPSGEIAYEQYF. V usage is TRBV7-2 and J usage is TRBJ2-7; 9 bases are shared with TRBD2. CDR1 is SGHTA, CDR2 FQGNSA, per germline. The CDR3 spans 15 residues. V lost 5 bases, J lost 2 bases, and 7 bases stayed unmatched.

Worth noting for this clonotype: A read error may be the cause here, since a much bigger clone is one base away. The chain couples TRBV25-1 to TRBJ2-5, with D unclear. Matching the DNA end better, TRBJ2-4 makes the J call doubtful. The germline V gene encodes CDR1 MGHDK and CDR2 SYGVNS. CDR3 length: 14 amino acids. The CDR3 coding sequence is TGTGCCAGCAGTGATGGGGTAGCCAAAAACATTCAGTACTTC. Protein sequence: CASSDGVAKNIQYF.

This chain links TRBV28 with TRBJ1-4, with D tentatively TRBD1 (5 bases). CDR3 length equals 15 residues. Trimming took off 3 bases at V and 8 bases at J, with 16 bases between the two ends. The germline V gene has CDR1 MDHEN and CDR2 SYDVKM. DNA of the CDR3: TGTGCCAGCAGTTTCTGGGGCAGCAGGAGGGAAAAACTGTTTTTT. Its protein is CASSFWGSRREKLFF.

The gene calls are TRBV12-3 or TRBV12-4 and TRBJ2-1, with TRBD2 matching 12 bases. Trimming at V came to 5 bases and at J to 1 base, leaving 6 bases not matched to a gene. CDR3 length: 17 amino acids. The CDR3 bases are TGTGCCAGCAGTCAAGCCGGGACTAGCGGGTCCTACAATGAGCAGTTCTTC. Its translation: CASSQAGTSGSYNEQFF.

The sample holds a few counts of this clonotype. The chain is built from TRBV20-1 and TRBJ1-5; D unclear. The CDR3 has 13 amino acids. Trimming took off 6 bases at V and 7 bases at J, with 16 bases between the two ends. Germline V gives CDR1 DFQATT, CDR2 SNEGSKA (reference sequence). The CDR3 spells CSARKKGEQPQHF. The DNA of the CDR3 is TGCAGTGCCCGGAAAAAGGGTGAGCAGCCCCAGCATTTT.

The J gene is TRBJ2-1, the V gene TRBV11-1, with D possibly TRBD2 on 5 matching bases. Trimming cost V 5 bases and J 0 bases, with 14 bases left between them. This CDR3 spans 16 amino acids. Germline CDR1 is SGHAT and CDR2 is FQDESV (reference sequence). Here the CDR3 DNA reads TGTGCCAGCAGCCCGCCCCTTCGGGGCTCCTACAATGAGCAGTTCTTC. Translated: CASSPPLRGSYNEQFF.

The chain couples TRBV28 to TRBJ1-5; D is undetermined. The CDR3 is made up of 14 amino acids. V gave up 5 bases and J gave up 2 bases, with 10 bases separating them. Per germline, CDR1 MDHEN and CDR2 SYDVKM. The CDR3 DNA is TGTGCCAGCAGTCCTTTAGATGGCAATCAGCCCCAGCATTTT. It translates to CASSPLDGNQPQHF.

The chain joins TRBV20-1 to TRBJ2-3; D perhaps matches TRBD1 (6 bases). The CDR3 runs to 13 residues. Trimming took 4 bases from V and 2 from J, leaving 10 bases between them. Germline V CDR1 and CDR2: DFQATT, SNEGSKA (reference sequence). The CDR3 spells CSATRDNTDTQYF. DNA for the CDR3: TGCAGTGCTACCCGGGACAACACAGATACGCAGTATTTT.

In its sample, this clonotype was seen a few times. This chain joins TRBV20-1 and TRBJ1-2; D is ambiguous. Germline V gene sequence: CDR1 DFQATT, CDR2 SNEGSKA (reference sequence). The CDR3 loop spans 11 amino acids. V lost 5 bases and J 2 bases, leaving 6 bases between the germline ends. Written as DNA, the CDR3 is TGCAGTGCTCAATCGAACTATGGCTACACCTTC. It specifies CSAQSNYGYTF.

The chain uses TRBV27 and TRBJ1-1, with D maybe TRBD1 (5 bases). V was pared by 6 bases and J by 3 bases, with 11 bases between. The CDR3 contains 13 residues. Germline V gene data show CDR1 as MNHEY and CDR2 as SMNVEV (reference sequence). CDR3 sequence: CASRRTSYTEAFF. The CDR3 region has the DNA TGTGCCAGCAGGCGGACATCATACACTGAAGCTTTCTTT.

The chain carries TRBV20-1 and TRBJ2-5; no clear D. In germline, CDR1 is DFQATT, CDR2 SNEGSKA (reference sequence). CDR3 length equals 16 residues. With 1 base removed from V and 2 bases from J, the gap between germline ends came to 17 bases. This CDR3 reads CSARVPSVGFQETQYF. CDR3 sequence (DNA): TGCAGTGCTAGAGTCCCGAGCGTGGGCTTTCAAGAGACCCAGTACTTC.

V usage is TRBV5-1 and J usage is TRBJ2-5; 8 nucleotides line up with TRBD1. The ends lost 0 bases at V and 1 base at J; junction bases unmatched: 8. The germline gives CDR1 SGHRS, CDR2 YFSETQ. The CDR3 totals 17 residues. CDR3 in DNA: TGCGCCAGCAGCTTGGCCGTCGGACAGGGCTTCCAAGAGACCCAGTACTTC. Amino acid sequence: CASSLAVGQGFQETQYF.

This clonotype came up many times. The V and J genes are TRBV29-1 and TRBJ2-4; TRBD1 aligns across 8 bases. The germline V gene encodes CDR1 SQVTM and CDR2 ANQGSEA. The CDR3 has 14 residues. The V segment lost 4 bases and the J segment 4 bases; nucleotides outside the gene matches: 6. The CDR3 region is CSVVRTGSKNIQYF. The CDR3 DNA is TGCAGCGTTGTCCGGACAGGGTCTAAAAACATTCAGTACTTC.

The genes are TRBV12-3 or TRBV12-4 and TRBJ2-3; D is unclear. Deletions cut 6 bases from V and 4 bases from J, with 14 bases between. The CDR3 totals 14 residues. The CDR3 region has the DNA TGTGCCAGCAGCCTCCTCATCGTGTCAGATACGCAGTATTTT. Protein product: CASSLLIVSDTQYF.

CDR3: CASSRGLGYGNEQFF. CDR3 in DNA: TGTGCCAGCAGCCGAGGCCTGGGGTATGGCAATGAGCAGTTCTTC. The rearrangement uses TRBV7-2 and TRBJ2-1; no clear D gene. The V and J ends lost 5 bases and 6 bases respectively, with 17 bases between them. Germline V gene sequence: CDR1 SGHTA, CDR2 FQGNSA. This CDR3 has 15 residues.

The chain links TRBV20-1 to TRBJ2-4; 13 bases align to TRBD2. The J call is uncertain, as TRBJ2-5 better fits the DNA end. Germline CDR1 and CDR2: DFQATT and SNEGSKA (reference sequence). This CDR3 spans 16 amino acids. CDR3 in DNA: TGCAGTGCTAGCCTCGGACTAGCGGGAGATGAGGAGACCCAGTACTTC. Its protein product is CSASLGLAGDEETQYF.

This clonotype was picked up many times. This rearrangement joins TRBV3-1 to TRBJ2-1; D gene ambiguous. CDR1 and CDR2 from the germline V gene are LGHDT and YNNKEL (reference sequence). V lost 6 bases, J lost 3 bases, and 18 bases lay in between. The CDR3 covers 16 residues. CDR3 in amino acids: CASSLFEPKFYNEQFF. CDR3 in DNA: TGTGCCAGCAGTCTATTCGAGCCCAAATTCTACAATGAGCAGTTCTTC.

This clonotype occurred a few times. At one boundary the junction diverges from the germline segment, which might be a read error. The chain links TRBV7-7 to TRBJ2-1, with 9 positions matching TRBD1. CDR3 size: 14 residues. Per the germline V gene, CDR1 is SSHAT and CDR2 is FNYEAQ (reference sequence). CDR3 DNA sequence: TGTGCTAGCAGTTCGGGACAGGGACTCAATGAGCAGTTCTTC. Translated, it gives CASSSGQGLNEQFF.

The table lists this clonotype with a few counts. This chain's CDR3 is CASSYYGQKNSPLHF. Here the CDR3 DNA reads TGTGCCAGCAGTTACTACGGACAGAAGAATTCACCCCTCCACTTT. The chain is built from TRBV6-6 and TRBJ1-6; a possible D gene is TRBD1 (6 bases). The germline V gene has CDR1 MNHNY and CDR2 SVGAGI (reference sequence). Trimming took off 1 base at V and 7 bases at J, with 11 bases between the two ends. This CDR3 comprises 15 residues.

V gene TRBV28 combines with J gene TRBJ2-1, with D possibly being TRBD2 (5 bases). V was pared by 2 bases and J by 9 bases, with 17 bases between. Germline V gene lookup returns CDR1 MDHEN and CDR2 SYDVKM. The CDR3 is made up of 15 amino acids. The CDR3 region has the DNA TGTGCCAGCAGTTTACCCCTGGACTTCCCCGGTGAGCAGTTCTTC. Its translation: CASSLPLDFPGEQFF.

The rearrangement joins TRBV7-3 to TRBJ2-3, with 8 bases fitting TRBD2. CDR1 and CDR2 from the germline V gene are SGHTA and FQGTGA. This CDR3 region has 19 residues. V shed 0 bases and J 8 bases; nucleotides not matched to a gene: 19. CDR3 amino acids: CASSLTSATSERESGTQYF. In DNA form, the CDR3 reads TGTGCCAGCAGCTTAACGTCGGCGACTAGCGAGAGAGAGTCAGGTACGCAGTATTTT.